This passage covers 21 T cell receptor beta chains from one sample sequenced in a study of blood T cell repertoires in COVID-19 (dated by TCRdb to about 2020). Library generation was performed with the immunoSEQ multiplex PCR assay. TCRdb carries this immuneACCESS record with in-frame sequences only. Its versions omit some clonotypes, under half of them owing to an unresolved V gene in the studies checked, with the rest unexplained. This sample has approximately 74,000 clones in its table, and around three quarters of those were observed once. The ten largest clones add up to about 15% of the sample. The sequencing sample was made of peripheral blood. Receptor source: a man between 60 and 70 years old with acute or convalescent COVID-19.

The rearrangement links TRBV4-3 to TRBJ1-2; 8 positions match TRBD1. V lost 0 bases and J lost 8; bases outside the gene matches: 8. The CDR3 spans 15 residues. Germline V gene sequence: CDR1 LGHNA, CDR2 YSLEER. The CDR3: CASSQEFVPGGGYTF. The CDR3 nucleotides read TGCGCCAGCAGCCAAGAATTCGTCCCAGGGGGCGGCTACACCTTC.

The chain combines TRBV18 with TRBJ1-4, with D tentatively TRBD1 (5 bases). V lost 4 bases, J lost 8 bases, and 11 bases lay in between. The CDR3 length is 13 residues. Germline CDR1 reads KGHSH; CDR2 reads LQKENI. The CDR3 sequence is CASSLRDREKLFF. DNA of the CDR3: TGTGCCAGCTCACTTAGAGACAGAGAAAAACTGTTTTTT.

This clone occurred a few times. This chain uses TRBV4-1 with TRBJ2-5; TRBD1 aligns across 7 bases. Germline CDR1 MGHRA, CDR2 YSYEKL. The CDR3 runs 16 residues. The J segment lost 2 bases and the V segment lost 3 bases, leaving 9 bases of the junction unmatched. CDR3 coding DNA: TGCGCCAGCAGCCACGCCCCGGACAGGCTGCAAGAGACCCAGTACTTC. Amino acids: CASSHAPDRLQETQYF.

This clone was detected a few times. The rearrangement uses TRBV19 and TRBJ1-1; possible D gene TRBD1, 5 bases. The germline CDR1 and CDR2 sequences are LNHDA and SQIVND (reference sequence). There are 14 residues in the CDR3. The ends were cut back, 1 base at V and 6 bases at J, with 12 bases in the middle. Here the CDR3 reads CASSIGTGEAEAFF. DNA for the CDR3: TGTGCCAGTAGTATAGGCACAGGAGAGGCTGAAGCTTTCTTT.

The rearrangement uses TRBV24-1 and TRBJ2-1; weak D call: TRBD1 (5 bases). From germline, CDR1 is KGHDR and CDR2 SFDVKD. Between the trimmed V and J ends, which lost 3 bases and 7 bases, there was a span of 9 bases. CDR3 length equals 13 residues. The DNA for the CDR3 is TGTGCCACCAGTGATCCCAACAGGAATGAGCAGTTCTTC. This translates into CATSDPNRNEQFF.

V gene TRBV29-1 combines with J gene TRBJ1-2; 10 bases are shared with TRBD1. V gave up 6 bases and J gave up 8 bases; unmatched junction bases: 12. CDR3 length equals 14 residues. CDR1 SQVTM and CDR2 ANQGSEA come from the germline V gene. CDR3 amino acids: CSVARGQGSGGYTF. Written as DNA, the CDR3 is TGCAGCGTCGCGAGGGGACAGGGGTCAGGGGGCTACACCTTC.

This chain links TRBV7-9 with TRBJ2-7, with 11 positions matching TRBD2. V was clipped by 5 bases and J by 8 bases; unmatched bases: 17. Germline V gives CDR1 SEHNR, CDR2 FQNEAQ (reference sequence). This CDR3 is built from 17 residues. CDR3 coding DNA: TGTGCCAGCAGCCCAGGCTTTAGCGGGGGGGCTGCGTTGAAGCAGTACTTC. As protein: CASSPGFSGGAALKQYF.

The chain employs TRBV6-5 and TRBJ1-2; weak D call: TRBD1 (6 bases). V was shortened by 8 bases and J by 4 bases, with 20 bases between the two germline ends. CDR1 MNHEY and CDR2 SVGAGI come from the germline V gene. The CDR3 length is 15 residues. The CDR3 nucleotides read TGTGCCAGCCGAAATGGGGCACAGGGCTCCTATGGCTACACCTTC. Translation: CASRNGAQGSYGYTF.

This sequence joins TRBV4-2 and TRBJ1-1; 8 bases align to TRBD1. The CDR3 totals 14 residues. Germline trimming cut 2 bases from V and 8 bases from J; bases unmatched to any gene: 7. Germline V lookup: CDR1 LGHNA, CDR2 YNFKEQ. CDR3 region: CASSQPGQVSEAFF. CDR3 DNA: TGTGCCAGCAGCCAACCGGGACAGGTGTCCGAAGCTTTCTTT.

This sequence joins TRBV3-1 (or the pseudogene TRBV3-2) and TRBJ1-2; D is unclear. Trimming cost V 0 bases and J 8 bases, with 19 bases left between them. The CDR3 consists of 16 residues. Germline V gene sequence: CDR1 LGHDT, CDR2 YNNKEL (reference sequence). The DNA of the CDR3 is TGTGCCAGCAGCCAAGAAATGTGGGCGCACGGGAAGGGCTACACCTTC. Translated: CASSQEMWAHGKGYTF.

The J gene is TRBJ2-7, the V gene TRBV9; D possibly corresponds to TRBD1 (6 bases). The CDR3 is made up of 15 amino acids. Germline-derived CDR1 and CDR2 are SGDLS and YYNGEE. V lost 2 bases, J lost 1 base, and 13 bases lay in between. The CDR3 loop is CASSVDSGWSYEQYF. DNA of the CDR3: TGTGCCAGCAGCGTGGACAGTGGGTGGTCCTACGAGCAGTACTTC.

The chain links TRBV29-1 to TRBJ1-3; D not resolved. In germline, CDR1 is SQVTM, CDR2 ANQGSEA. V lost 4 bases and J 0 bases, leaving 13 bases between the germline ends. CDR3 length equals 15 residues. The CDR3 nucleotides read TGCAGCGTTGTCCTTGCAGGCCGCTCTGGAAACACCATATATTTT. It encodes CSVVLAGRSGNTIYF.

The chain uses TRBV6-5 and TRBJ2-5, with TRBD2 matching 11 bases. Germline CDR1 and CDR2: MNHEY and SVGAGI. This CDR3 region has 14 residues. V shed 4 bases, J shed 3 bases, and the junction held 1 base outside the gene matches. The CDR3 loop reads CASSSLAGEETQYF. In nucleotides, the CDR3 is TGTGCCAGCAGTTCACTAGCGGGGGAAGAGACCCAGTACTTC.

The rearrangement joins TRBV28 to TRBJ2-7, with TRBD2 as a possible D gene (8 bases). Trimming removed 1 base at V and 5 bases at J, with 12 bases between. Germline CDR1 MDHEN, CDR2 SYDVKM. The CDR3 runs to 14 residues. In DNA, the CDR3 is TGTGCCAGCAGTTTATCGGGAGGGGGCGACGAGCAGTACTTC. Translating gives CASSLSGGGDEQYF.

The rearrangement uses TRBV11-2 and TRBJ2-3; D is possibly TRBD1 (5 bases). This CDR3 is built from 15 residues. From germline, CDR1 is SGHAT and CDR2 FQNNGV. The V and J ends lost 3 bases and 0 bases respectively, with 10 bases between them. CDR3 DNA: TGTGCCAGCAGCTTGGCGACAGCTAGCACAGATACGCAGTATTTT. This gives the protein CASSLATASTDTQYF.

The chain joins TRBV7-8 to TRBJ1-5; D uncertain. This CDR3 is built from 15 residues. Trimming cost V 2 bases and J 2 bases, with 10 bases left between them. The germline V gene encodes CDR1 SGHVS and CDR2 FQNEAQ. The CDR3 DNA reads TGTGCCAGCAGCTTACATCGGGGAGGCAATCAGCCCCAGCATTTT. Amino acid sequence: CASSLHRGGNQPQHF.

This clone was recorded once. The chain employs TRBV20-1 and TRBJ1-1; D gene unclear. V dropped 3 bases and J dropped 6 bases, with 8 bases sitting between them. Germline V gene data show CDR1 as DFQATT and CDR2 as SNEGSKA (reference sequence). The CDR3 totals 11 residues. The CDR3 loop is CSASHIPEAFF. In nucleotides, the CDR3 is TGCAGTGCTAGTCACATACCTGAAGCTTTCTTT.

The CDR3 is CASSGRLANYNEQFF. CDR3 nucleotides: TGTGCCAGCAGCGGACGACTAGCGAACTACAATGAGCAGTTCTTC. V usage is TRBV11-3 and J usage is TRBJ2-1; TRBD2 aligns across 8 bases. After removal of 5 bases from V and 3 bases from J, the junction contained 6 bases not matched to a gene. This CDR3 region has 15 residues. CDR1 SGHNT and CDR2 YENEEA come from the germline V gene.

The chain is built from TRBV11-3 and TRBJ1-1; D is perhaps TRBD1 (5 bases). The CDR3 has 13 amino acids. V dropped 5 bases and J dropped 4 bases, with 11 bases sitting between them. Germline assignment: CDR1 SGHNT and CDR2 YENEEA. The CDR3 region is CASSRGLSTEAFF. The CDR3 nucleotides read TGTGCCAGCAGCAGGGGTCTAAGCACTGAAGCTTTCTTT.

V usage is TRBV19 and J usage is TRBJ2-3; 9 positions agree with TRBD2. V shed 3 bases and J 7 bases; nucleotides not matched to a gene: 17. CDR3 length equals 18 residues. CDR1 is LNHDA and CDR2 is SQIVND in the germline V gene (reference sequence). The CDR3, as DNA: TGTGCCAGTAGTATTCGTAGCGGGGGCCCTTCCACACAGAATACGCAGTATTTT. It encodes CASSIRSGGPSTQNTQYF.

The chain combines TRBV23-1 with TRBJ1-1; 7 bases match TRBD1. TRBV23-1 is classed as an ORF, of uncertain function. Trimming cost V 1 base and J 2 bases; bases outside gene matches: 7. There are 16 residues in the CDR3. This CDR3 reads CASSQFCWDSNTEAFF. DNA of the CDR3: TGCGCCAGCAGTCAATTTTGTTGGGACAGCAACACTGAAGCTTTCTTT.